The T cell receptor (beta chain) under discussion was sequenced for a study of T cells in localized non-small cell lung cancer. Overall study findings and caveats: Detection in adjacent lung was observed for a median approximately 52 of the top 100 tumor clones. Because researchers sequenced only one region of the tumor, heterogeneity is still possible.

Clones were read by immunoSEQ multiplex PCR, and TCRdb kept only the in-frame ones, dropping some. In the table there are over 70,000 clones, around 90% of which are singletons. To note about this clone: Its antigen is unidentified.

The V end lost 5 bases, the J end lost 5 bases, and 10 bases lay between the germline ends. The length of the CDR3 is 12 residues. Germline V gene sequence: CDR1 LNHNV, CDR2 YYDKDF (reference sequence). The input for sequencing was PBMCs, taken before any cancer treatment. The chain carries TRBV15 and TRBJ2-7; D is possibly TRBD1 (5 bases). The source is a woman aged 35-75 years with stage II squamous cell lung carcinoma. This CDR3 is CATSFRQNEQYF. Here the CDR3 DNA reads TGTGCCACCAGCTTCCGACAGAACGAGCAGTACTTC.